This T cell receptor beta chain was identified in a study of shared clonotypes between healthy human individuals. The CDR3 is made up of 11 amino acids. V lost 6 bases and J lost 9, with 9 bases in between. Germline CDR1 and CDR2: MDHEN and SYDVKM. The protocol was immunoSEQ multiplex PCR, while the TCRdb copy is restricted to in-frame clones and leaves out a portion. The data contain fewer than 2.5 million clones, roughly 93% of them singletons. The chain joins TRBV28 to TRBJ2-1, with D hard to call. The sequence came from a young man in good health. Some clones in this sample may be carry-over from other donors' samples. Sequenced material: naive CD4+ T cells from PBMCs. Documented subset: CD45RA+ positively selected. CDR3 sequence reads: CASRLLGEQFF. For the CDR3, the DNA is TGTGCCAGCAGGTTGCTTGGTGAGCAGTTCTTC. The variable domain in full, with the rest retrieved from reference TRBV28 and TRBJ2-1, is DVKVTQSSRYLVKRTGEKVFLECVQDMDHENMFWYRQDPGLGLRLIYFSYDVKMKEKGDIPEGYSVSREKKERFSLILESASTNQTSMYLCASRLLGEQFFGPGTRLTVL.